Given below is one T cell receptor beta chain in context. No antigen is known for it. The data originate from a study of T cells in narcolepsy. Study-wide findings and caveats: Autoreactive clonotypes reportedly recurred in blood of same and different patients, not controls. Comparing one patient's CSF and blood CD4+ clonotypes highlighted HCRT- and TRIB2-specific autoreactive clonotypes. Autoreactive clone sequences were missing from some blood memory CD4+ repertoires.

TCRdb's copy holds only in-frame clones and misses some; the assay was immunoSEQ multiplex PCR. The profile shows roughly 13,000 clones, 70% to 90% of them singletons. The CDR3 length is 12 residues. Between the trimmed V and J ends, which lost 6 bases and 6 bases, there was a span of 12 bases. In germline, CDR1 is SQVTM, CDR2 ANQGSEA. This receptor was obtained from a human donor with narcolepsy. J is TRBJ2-1 and V is TRBV29-1, with a tentative D call TRBD2 (5 bases). Material for sequencing was CD45RA- memory CD4+ T cells from PBMCs. The CDR3 DNA reads as TGCAGCGTAGCCCTAGCTATCAATGAGCAGTTCTTC. Translated: CSVALAINEQFF.